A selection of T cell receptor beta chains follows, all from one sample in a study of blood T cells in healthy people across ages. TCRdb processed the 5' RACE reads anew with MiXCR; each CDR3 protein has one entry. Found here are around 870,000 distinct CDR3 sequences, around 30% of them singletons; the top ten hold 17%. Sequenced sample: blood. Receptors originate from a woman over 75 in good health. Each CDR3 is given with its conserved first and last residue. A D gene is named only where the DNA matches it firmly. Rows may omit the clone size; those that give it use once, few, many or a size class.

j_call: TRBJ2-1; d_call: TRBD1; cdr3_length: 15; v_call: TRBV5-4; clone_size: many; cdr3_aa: CASSLAGQGANEQFF; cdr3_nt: TGTGCCAGCAGCTTGGCCGGACAGGGGGCAAACGAGCAGTTCTTC
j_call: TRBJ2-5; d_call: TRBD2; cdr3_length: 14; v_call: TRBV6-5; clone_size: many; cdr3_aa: CASSPGLGRETQYF; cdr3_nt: TGTGCCAGCAGTCCCGGACTAGGACGAGAGACCCAGTACTTC
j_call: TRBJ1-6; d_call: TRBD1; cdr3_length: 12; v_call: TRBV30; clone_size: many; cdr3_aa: CALRQGDSPLHF; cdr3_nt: TGTGCCTTGCGACAGGGGGACTCACCCCTCCACTTT
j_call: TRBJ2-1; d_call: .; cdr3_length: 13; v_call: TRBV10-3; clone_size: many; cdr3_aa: CAISEVAGNEQFF; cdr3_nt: TGTGCCATCAGTGAGGTAGCAGGGAATGAGCAGTTCTTC
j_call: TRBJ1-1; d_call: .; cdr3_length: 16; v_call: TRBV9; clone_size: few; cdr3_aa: CASSGPSDYQNTEAFF; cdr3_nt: TGTGCCAGCAGCGGACCTTCGGACTACCAGAACACTGAAGCTTTCTTT
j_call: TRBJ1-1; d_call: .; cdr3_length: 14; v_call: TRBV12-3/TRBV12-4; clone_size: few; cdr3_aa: CASLVAQGNTEAFF; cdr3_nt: TGTGCCAGCCTGGTGGCTCAGGGAAACACTGAAGCTTTCTTT
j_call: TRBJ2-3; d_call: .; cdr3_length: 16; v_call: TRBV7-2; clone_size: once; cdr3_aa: CASSLARGFATDTQYF; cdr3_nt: TGTGCCAGCAGCTTAGCTCGGGGGTTCGCCACAGATACGCAGTATTTT
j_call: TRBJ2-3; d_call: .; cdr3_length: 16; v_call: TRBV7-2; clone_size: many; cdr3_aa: CASSLEPPLSTDTQYF; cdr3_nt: TGTGCCAGCAGCTTAGAACCCCCCCTTAGCACAGATACGCAGTATTTT
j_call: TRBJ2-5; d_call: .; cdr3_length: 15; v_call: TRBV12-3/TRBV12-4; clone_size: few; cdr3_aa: CASSTPGGGRETQYF; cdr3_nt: TGTGCCAGCAGTACCCCCGGCGGGGGCAGAGAGACCCAGTACTTC
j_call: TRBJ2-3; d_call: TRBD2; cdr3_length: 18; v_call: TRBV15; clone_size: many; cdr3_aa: CATSRVRGGVIGTDTQYF; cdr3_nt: TGTGCCACCAGCAGAGTGCGGGGGGGAGTTATCGGCACAGATACGCAGTATTTT
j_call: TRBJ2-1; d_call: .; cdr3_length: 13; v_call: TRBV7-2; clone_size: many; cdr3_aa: CASSLGRGLEQFF; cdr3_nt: TGTGCCAGCAGCTTGGGACGGGGACTTGAGCAGTTCTTC
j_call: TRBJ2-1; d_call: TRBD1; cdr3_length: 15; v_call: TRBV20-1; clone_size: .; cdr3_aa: CSARGQGAVPSEQFF; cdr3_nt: TGCAGTGCTAGAGGACAGGGGGCCGTTCCTAGTGAGCAGTTCTTC
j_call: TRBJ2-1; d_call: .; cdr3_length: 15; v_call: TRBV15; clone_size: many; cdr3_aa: CATSRGVQGGNEQFF; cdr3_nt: TGTGCCACCAGCAGAGGGGTACAGGGAGGCAATGAGCAGTTCTTC
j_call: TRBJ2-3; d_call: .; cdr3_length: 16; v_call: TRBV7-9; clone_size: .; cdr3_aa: CASSLRLGGPGDTQYF; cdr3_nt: TGTGCCAGCAGCTTAAGACTAGGGGGTCCGGGAGATACGCAGTATTTT
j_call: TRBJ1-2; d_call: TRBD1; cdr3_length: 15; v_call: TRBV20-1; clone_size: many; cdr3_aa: CSASLTGASNYGYTF; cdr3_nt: TGCAGTGCTAGTTTAACAGGGGCTTCTAACTATGGCTACACCTTC
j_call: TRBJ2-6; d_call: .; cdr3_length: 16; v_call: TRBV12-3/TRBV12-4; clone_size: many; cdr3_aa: CASSLTLSSGANVLTF; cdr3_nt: TGTGCCAGCAGTTTAACGCTGAGCTCTGGGGCCAACGTCCTGACTTTC
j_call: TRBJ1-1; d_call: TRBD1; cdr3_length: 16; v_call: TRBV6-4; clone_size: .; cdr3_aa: CASSEDRGSKNTEAFF; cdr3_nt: TGTGCCAGCAGCGAGGACAGGGGCTCTAAGAACACTGAAGCTTTCTTT
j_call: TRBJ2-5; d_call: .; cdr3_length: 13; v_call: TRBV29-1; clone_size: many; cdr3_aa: CSVAIHSRETQYF; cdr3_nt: TGCAGCGTTGCGATTCACAGCCGAGAGACCCAGTACTTC
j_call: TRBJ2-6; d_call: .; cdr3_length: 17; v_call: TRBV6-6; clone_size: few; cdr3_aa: CASSSPITDSGANVLTF; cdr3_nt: TGTGCCAGCAGTTCCCCTATAACGGACTCTGGGGCCAACGTCCTGACTTTC
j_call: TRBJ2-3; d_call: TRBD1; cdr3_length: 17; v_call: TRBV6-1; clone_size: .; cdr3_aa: CASSPSYGQGVTDTQYF; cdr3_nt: TGTGCCAGCAGCCCTTCATATGGGCAGGGGGTCACAGATACGCAGTATTTT
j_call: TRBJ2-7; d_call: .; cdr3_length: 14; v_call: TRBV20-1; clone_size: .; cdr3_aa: CSAGPGLELYEQYF; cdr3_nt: TGCAGTGCGGGACCGGGACTCGAGCTCTACGAGCAGTACTTC
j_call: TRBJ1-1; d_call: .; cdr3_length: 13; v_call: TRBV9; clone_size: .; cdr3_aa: CASGRYNPGEAFF; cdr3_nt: TGTGCCAGCGGCCGCTACAACCCAGGTGAAGCTTTCTTT
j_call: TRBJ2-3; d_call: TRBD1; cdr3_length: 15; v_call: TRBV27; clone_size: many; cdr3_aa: CASRWGTGGADTQYF; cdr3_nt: TGTGCCAGCAGGTGGGGGACAGGGGGTGCAGATACGCAGTATTTT
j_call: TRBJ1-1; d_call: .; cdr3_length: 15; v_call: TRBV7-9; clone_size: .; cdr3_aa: CAISEGGALSTEAFF; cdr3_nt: TGTGCCATCTCCGAGGGGGGAGCGCTCAGCACTGAAGCTTTCTTT
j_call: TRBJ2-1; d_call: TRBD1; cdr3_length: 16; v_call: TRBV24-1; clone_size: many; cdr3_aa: CATSDLGQGLDNEQFF; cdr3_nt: TGTGCCACCAGTGACTTGGGACAGGGTCTCGATAATGAGCAGTTCTTC
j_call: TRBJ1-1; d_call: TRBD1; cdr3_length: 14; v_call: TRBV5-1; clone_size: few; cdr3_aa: CASCDRDSRTEAFF; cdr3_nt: TGCGCCAGCTGCGACAGGGATTCGCGCACTGAAGCTTTCTTT
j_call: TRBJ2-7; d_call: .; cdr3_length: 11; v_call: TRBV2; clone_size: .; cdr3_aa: CASSDWDEQYF; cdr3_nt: TGTGCCAGCAGTGACTGGGACGAGCAGTACTTC
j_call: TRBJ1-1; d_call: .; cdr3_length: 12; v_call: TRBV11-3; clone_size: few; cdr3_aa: CASSFRDAEAFF; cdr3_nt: TGTGCCAGCAGCTTCCGAGACGCCGAAGCTTTCTTT
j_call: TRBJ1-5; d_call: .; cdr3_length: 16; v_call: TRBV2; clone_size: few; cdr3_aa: CASSEDRARRNQPQHF; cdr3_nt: TGTGCCAGCAGTGAAGACAGGGCGAGACGCAATCAGCCCCAGCATTTT
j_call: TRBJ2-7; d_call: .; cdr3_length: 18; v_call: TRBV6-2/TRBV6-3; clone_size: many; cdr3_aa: CASSYDPRGDIGTYEQYF; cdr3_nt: TGTGCCAGCAGTTACGACCCAAGAGGGGATATAGGCACCTACGAGCAGTACTTC
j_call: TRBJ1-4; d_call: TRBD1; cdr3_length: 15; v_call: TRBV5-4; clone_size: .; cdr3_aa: CASSPGQRIGEKPFF; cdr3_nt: TGTGCCAGCAGCCCGGGACAGAGGATAGGTGAAAAACCGTTTTTT
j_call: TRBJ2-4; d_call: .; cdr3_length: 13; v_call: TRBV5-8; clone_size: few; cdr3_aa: CASSHIIRDRKDF; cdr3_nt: TGTGCCAGCAGCCACATTATAAGGGACCGAAAGGACTTC
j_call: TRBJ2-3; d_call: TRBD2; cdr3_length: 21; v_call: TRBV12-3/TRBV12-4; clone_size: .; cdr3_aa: CASSLATRRGLTSGLTDTQYF; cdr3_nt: TGTGCCAGCAGTTTAGCAACTCGGAGGGGCCTGACTAGCGGTCTAACAGATACGCAGTATTTT